The following is a T cell receptor (beta chain) sequence with its context. Recruitment covered 20 to 25 US areas and drew participants whose ages spanned roughly 18 to 90 years. In the original analysis: Amplified reference gene primers provided the basis for estimating nucleated cell counts. The method was immunoSEQ multiplex PCR; TCRdb's version includes in-frame clones alone and lacks a portion of them. V, J and clone size are those of that table, while D and trimming were read from the DNA. The table records almost 85,000 clones, approximately 90% of them present only once. This specimen comes from a study of blood T cell repertoires in COVID-19. Study information: Acute and convalescent COVID-19 samples came from the United States, Italy and Spain. The cDNA or gDNA used as material had been derived from T cells, B-cell-depleted T cells, or PBMCs.

V was pared by 1 base and J by 3 bases, with 16 bases between. The V gene's germline CDR1 is SGHRS and CDR2 YFSETQ. This CDR3 is built from 16 residues. The TCR comes from a woman aged 50 to 65 with acute COVID-19. The sequencing sample was made of PBMCs or T cells enriched from blood (not recorded which). The rearrangement links TRBV5-1 to TRBJ1-1, with D hard to call. The CDR3 DNA reads TGCGCCAGCAGCTTGTTGAGGTACGAAGAGGACACTGAAGCTTTCTTT. It translates to CASSLLRYEEDTEAFF.